What follows describes a single T cell receptor beta chain. This clonotype showed up many times. Its antigen is still unknown. The input lacks base qualities; no much larger clone sits a single base away. This sample is drawn from a study of T cells of healthy individuals (dated by TCRdb to 2016 to 2019). V and J are trimmed by 4 bases and 8 bases, and the gene matches miss 10 bases of the junction. In the germline V gene, CDR1 corresponds to SGHAT and CDR2 to FQNNGV. CDR3 length: 14 amino acids, cysteine to phenylalanine. Only the CDR3 DNA is retained, 42 bases long and in frame from the first base. Libraries were prepared through 5' RACE. Sequenced using an Illumina MiSeq. TCRdb passed the public sequencing reads through fastp at Q25 and MiXCR, retaining productive beta sequences. Here each entry gathers all rows of one CDR3 protein and keeps the most common genes and DNA. Counted in this sample were 53,000 or so distinct CDR3 sequences; around 15% of them appeared once. The ten largest clones capture 15% to 20% of the sample.

The TCR originated in a human donor in good health. The chain links TRBV11-2 with TRBJ1-2; TRBD1 lines up with 7 middle nucleotides. The CDR3 sequence is CASSSVRQGIGYTF. The bases read TGTGCCAGCAGCTCCGTTCGACAGGGAATAGGCTACACCTTC.